This T cell receptor (beta chain) was recovered during a study of breast tumors, draining lymph nodes, adjacent tissues. Study-wide results and caveats: Tumor T cell lymph node origin was a supported hypothesis, not proven. The data were judged consistent with most tumor T cells coming from lymph node and expanding in tumor. Tumors had less TCR diversity than lymph nodes, more than nontumor tissue.

V lost 2 bases and J 7 bases, leaving 21 bases between the germline ends. CDR1 is DFQATT and CDR2 is SNEGSKA in the germline V gene (reference sequence). The CDR3 spans 16 residues. One entry per CDR3 protein, called by TCRdb with MiXCR from the multiplex PCR reads. Of approximately 230,000 distinct CDR3 sequences in the sample, less than 45% were seen once. A remark on this clonotype: Antigen: not known.

The lymph nodes were axillary draining lymph nodes from breast cancer patients. The chain carries TRBV20-1 and TRBJ1-5; the D gene is possibly TRBD1 (5 bases). Sequenced material: axillary lymph node tissue. This sequence originates from a female donor with breast cancer. Some clones in this sample may be carry-over from other donors' samples. Here the CDR3 reads CSARTGTSLYEQPQHF. In DNA, the CDR3 is TGCAGTGCTAGAACCGGGACTAGCCTCTACGAGCAGCCCCAGCATTTT.